The 32 T cell receptor beta chains in this list originate from one sample, sequenced in a study of immune evolution from preneoplasia to lung adenocarcinoma. The table came from immunoSEQ multiplex PCR; TCRdb's copy has only in-frame clones and leaves some out. The sample shows a few thousand clones, 79% of them seen only once. Input material: FFPE invasive lung adenocarcinoma tissue. These receptors all stem from a person between 35 and 60 years old with lung adenocarcinoma. Some clones in this sample may be carry-over from other donors' samples.

The gene calls are TRBV27 and TRBJ1-1; tentatively, D is TRBD1 (5 bases). This CDR3 is 14 amino acids long. Germline assignment: CDR1 MNHEY and CDR2 SMNVEV (reference sequence). V shed 4 bases and J shed 3 bases, with 12 bases lying between them. The chain's CDR3 is CASSSGAMDTEAFF. The CDR3 nucleotides are TGTGCCAGCAGTTCCGGGGCTATGGACACTGAAGCTTTCTTT.

The chain has TRBV4-1 and TRBJ1-2, with TRBD1 matching 8 bases. The germline CDR1 and CDR2 sequences are MGHRA and YSYEKL. Losses at the gene ends were 2 bases for V and 4 bases for J; bases not matched to a gene: 6. CDR3 length: 15 amino acids. This CDR3 reads CASSQTDRVGYGYTF. CDR3 coding DNA: TGCGCCAGCAGCCAAACGGACAGGGTAGGCTATGGCTACACCTTC.

CDR3 amino acids: CASSTGFNYGYTF. The CDR3 DNA follows: TGTGCCAGTTCAACAGGGTTTAACTATGGCTACACCTTC. This chain links TRBV19 with TRBJ1-2, with D perhaps matching TRBD1 (6 bases). V shed 8 bases and J shed 1 base, with 11 bases lying between them. Per the germline V gene, CDR1 is LNHDA and CDR2 is SQIVND (reference sequence). The CDR3 length is 13 residues. Using reference TRBV19 and TRBJ1-2 for the parts outside the CDR3, the full variable domain is DGGITQSPKYLFRKEGQNVTLSCEQNLNHDAMYWYRQDPGQGLRLIYYSQIVNDFQKGDIAEGYSVSREKKESFPLTVTSAQKNPTAFYLCASSTGFNYGYTFGSGTRLTVV.

J is TRBJ1-2 and V is TRBV6-6; TRBD1 matches 8 bases. The germline V gene encodes CDR1 MNHNY and CDR2 SVGAGI (reference sequence). J lost 4 bases, V lost 7 bases, and 11 bases had no gene match. The CDR3 extends over 15 amino acids. The CDR3 spells CASIEIGQGGYGYTF. The CDR3 region has the DNA TGTGCCAGCATCGAGATCGGACAGGGCGGCTATGGCTACACCTTC.

The gene calls are TRBV11-2 and TRBJ2-2, with 8 nucleotides matching TRBD1. Unmatched junction bases numbered 9, after V lost 8 bases and J lost 1 base. This CDR3 has 16 amino acids. Germline loops: CDR1 SGHAT, CDR2 FQNNGV. CDR3: CASYDRTGKNTGELFF. For the CDR3, the DNA is TGTGCCAGCTACGATCGGACAGGGAAGAACACCGGGGAGCTGTTTTTT.

This chain links TRBV5-4 with TRBJ2-7; tentative D call: TRBD2 (5 bases). Trimming cost V 0 bases and J 3 bases, with 10 bases left between them. Germline V gives CDR1 SGHNT, CDR2 YYREEE (reference sequence). The CDR3 has 14 amino acids. The CDR3 DNA is TGTGCCAGCAGCTTGGACGGACTGATCTACGAGCAGTACTTC. This translates into CASSLDGLIYEQYF. The full variable domain, rest sourced from reference TRBV5-4 and TRBJ2-7, is ETGVTQSPTHLIKTRGQQVTLRCSSQSGHNTVSWYQQALGQGPQFIFQYYREEENGRGNFPPRFSGLQFPNYSSELNVNALELDDSALYLCASSLDGLIYEQYFGPGTRLTVT.

The V and J genes are TRBV5-1 and TRBJ1-2; 12 nucleotides match TRBD1. Trimming removed 7 bases from V and 8 bases from J; junction bases left unmatched: 12. Germline lookup yields CDR1 SGHRS and CDR2 YFSETQ. CDR3 length equals 15 residues. The CDR3 loop reads CASLQAPGTGGGYTF. The CDR3 DNA sequence: TGCGCCAGCCTGCAGGCCCCCGGGACAGGGGGCGGCTACACCTTC.

Written as DNA, the CDR3 is TGTGCCAGTAGTGGGACTAGCGGCACAGATACGCAGTATTTT. This translates into CASSGTSGTDTQYF. The chain has TRBV19 and TRBJ2-3, with 10 bases aligning to TRBD2. Trimming at V came to 5 bases and at J to 1 base, leaving 0 bases not matched to a gene. Germline CDR1 is LNHDA and CDR2 is SQIVND (reference sequence). CDR3 length: 14 residues.

This rearrangement joins TRBV10-3 to TRBJ2-2, with D maybe TRBD1 (5 bases). In germline, CDR1 is ENHRY, CDR2 SYGVKD. With 3 bases removed from V and 3 bases from J, the gap between germline ends came to 5 bases. CDR3 length: 13 amino acids. The CDR3 nucleotides are TGTGCCATCAGTGACAGGGACACCGGGGAGCTGTTTTTT. Translated: CAISDRDTGELFF.

This rearrangement joins TRBV5-1 to TRBJ2-3; 9 bases line up with TRBD2. This CDR3 is 17 amino acids long. V lost 0 bases to trimming and J lost 3 bases; unmatched junction nucleotides: 8. Germline loops: CDR1 SGHRS, CDR2 YFSETQ. The DNA of the CDR3 is TGCGCCAGCAGCTTGGAAATAGCGGGAGCGGGTACAGATACGCAGTATTTT. This translates into CASSLEIAGAGTDTQYF.

This clone was seen more than once but under ten times. The chain recombines TRBV28 with TRBJ2-7; TRBD1 agrees at 10 bases. The germline CDR1 and CDR2 sequences are MDHEN and SYDVKM. The CDR3 runs 14 residues. J lost 7 bases, V lost 3 bases, and 6 bases had no gene match. CDR3 protein: CASSFRQGAREQYF. Here the CDR3 DNA reads TGTGCCAGCAGTTTTAGACAGGGGGCGAGGGAGCAGTACTTC.

The chain links TRBV4-1 to TRBJ1-6, with unresolved D. The CDR3 consists of 15 residues. CDR1 is MGHRA, CDR2 YSYEKL, per germline. V was clipped by 0 bases and J by 7 bases, with 10 bases between them. The DNA of the CDR3 is TGCGCCAGCAGCCAAGAGAGAACAGTAAATTCACCCCTCCACTTT. It specifies CASSQERTVNSPLHF.

The V gene is TRBV25-1, the J gene TRBJ2-7; D might be TRBD1 (6 bases). Germline V gene sequence: CDR1 MGHDK, CDR2 SYGVNS. The CDR3 is made up of 14 amino acids. With 4 bases removed from V and 2 bases from J, the gap between germline ends came to 12 bases. CDR3 loop: CASSGPGVPYEQYF. The CDR3 DNA sequence: TGTGCCAGCAGTGGGCCAGGGGTCCCCTACGAGCAGTACTTC.

The V and J genes are TRBV4-2 and TRBJ2-5, with D uncertain. The germline V and J ends were trimmed by 4 bases and 0 bases, with 12 bases remaining between them. This CDR3 region has 15 residues. CDR1 is LGHNA and CDR2 is YNFKEQ in the germline V gene. CDR3 DNA sequence: TGTGCCAGCAGCCGCCAGACGCAGGACCAAGAGACCCAGTACTTC. Protein product: CASSRQTQDQETQYF.

The CDR3: CASSLLGRESTGELFF. The CDR3 coding sequence is TGTGCCAGCAGCTTACTGGGGCGGGAGAGCACCGGGGAGCTGTTTTTT. The chain combines TRBV7-8 with TRBJ2-2; 7 nucleotides match TRBD2. Looked up from germline, CDR1 is SGHVS and CDR2 is FQNEAQ. The CDR3 totals 16 residues. J lost 4 bases, V lost 2 bases, and 7 bases had no gene match.

The V call is TRBV28, the J call TRBJ1-4; D unresolved. The CDR3 consists of 15 residues. The germline V gene encodes CDR1 MDHEN and CDR2 SYDVKM. Trimming pared 5 bases from V and 0 bases from J, leaving 10 bases between. CDR3 loop: CASSTRATTNEKLFF. Written as DNA, the CDR3 is TGTGCCAGCAGTACCCGAGCTACAACTAATGAAAAACTGTTTTTT.

V is TRBV5-1 and J is TRBJ2-7, with no clear D. Trimming pared 0 bases from V and 6 bases from J, leaving 7 bases between. The CDR3 runs to 12 residues. Per germline, CDR1 SGHRS and CDR2 YFSETQ. The CDR3 protein is CASSLDVGEQYF. The CDR3 DNA is TGCGCCAGCAGCTTGGACGTCGGCGAGCAGTACTTC.

The chain uses TRBV19 and TRBJ2-2; 8 bases align to TRBD2. The germline V gene has CDR1 LNHDA and CDR2 SQIVND (reference sequence). Trimming at V came to 6 bases and at J to 4 bases, leaving 4 bases not matched to a gene. The CDR3 is made up of 14 amino acids. CDR3 sequence (DNA): TGTGCCAGTAGCGGGAGGGCCTTCACCGGGGAGCTGTTTTTT. Amino acid sequence: CASSGRAFTGELFF.

This clone was seen a few times. The chain uses TRBV14 and TRBJ2-5; the D is unclear. The ends were cut back, 1 base at V and 1 base at J, with 10 bases in the middle. CDR1 is SGHDN, CDR2 FVKESK, per germline. The CDR3 is 15 residues long. The CDR3 bases are TGTGCCAGCAGCCAAGTATCGGGCCCCCAAGAGACCCAGTACTTC. Its translation is CASSQVSGPQETQYF.

This clone was detected only a few times. The CDR3 loop reads CASSNSDRTNSPLHF. CDR3 DNA sequence: TGTGCCAGCAGCAACTCGGACAGGACTAATTCACCCCTCCACTTT. The V call is TRBV7-8, the J call TRBJ1-6; TRBD1 agrees at 7 bases. This CDR3 contains 15 residues. The ends lost 5 bases at V and 6 bases at J; junction bases unmatched: 7. The germline V gene has CDR1 SGHVS and CDR2 FQNEAQ.

This sequence joins TRBV4-1 and TRBJ2-7; perhaps D is TRBD1 or TRBD2 (6 bases each). V was trimmed by 2 bases and J by 2 bases, leaving 16 bases between them. Germline CDR1 reads MGHRA; CDR2 reads YSYEKL. This CDR3 has 16 amino acids. DNA of the CDR3: TGCGCCAGCAGCCAACCCGGGGGTGACAGGACCTACGAGCAGTACTTC. Encoded protein: CASSQPGGDRTYEQYF.

This chain joins TRBV6-1 and TRBJ2-5; TRBD2 matches at 10 bases. The CDR3 contains 15 residues. Trimming took 7 bases from V and 3 from J; bases not matched to a gene: 8. The germline CDR1 and CDR2 sequences are MNHNS and SASEGT. CDR3 sequence: CASTTGTSVKETQYF. As DNA, the CDR3 is TGTGCCAGCACTACCGGGACTAGCGTTAAAGAGACCCAGTACTTC.

The rearrangement joins TRBV9 to TRBJ2-5; TRBD1 aligns across 8 bases. With V trimmed by 0 bases and J by 5 bases, 6 bases remained unmatched. Germline V gene sequence: CDR1 SGDLS, CDR2 YYNGEE. CDR3 length: 15 amino acids. CDR3 in amino acids: CASSVVAQGAETQYF. Here the CDR3 DNA reads TGTGCCAGCAGCGTAGTAGCTCAGGGGGCGGAGACCCAGTACTTC.

This clone was observed a few times. CDR3 nucleotides: TGCGCCAGCAGCTTGGTAGGGAGCGCAGATACGCAGTATTTT. Protein: CASSLVGSADTQYF. The chain employs TRBV5-1 and TRBJ2-3; perhaps TRBD2 as D (5 bases). Germline assignment: CDR1 SGHRS and CDR2 YFSETQ. The CDR3 has 14 residues. V shed 0 bases and J shed 4 bases, with 9 bases lying between them. Full variable domain (remainder filled in from reference TRBV5-1 and TRBJ2-3): KAGVTQTPRYLIKTRGQQVTLSCSPISGHRSVSWYQQTPGQGLQFLFEYFSETQRNKGNFPGRFSGRQFSNSRSEMNVSTLELGDSALYLCASSLVGSADTQYFGPGTRLTVL.

The V gene is TRBV6-6, the J gene TRBJ1-3; D gene ambiguous. The CDR3 has 16 amino acids. CDR1 and CDR2 (germline): MNHNY, SVGAGI (reference sequence). Trimming shortened V by 3 bases and J by 0 bases, and 12 bases separated the two germline ends. CDR3 DNA: TGTGCCAGCAGTTATCAACGATGGCCCTCTGGAAACACCATATATTTT. This sequence encodes CASSYQRWPSGNTIYF.

The chain carries TRBV25-1 and TRBJ1-1, with 7 bases fitting TRBD1. The CDR3 runs to 14 residues. The germline gives CDR1 MGHDK, CDR2 SYGVNS. V trimming: 6 bases; J trimming: 5 bases; junction bases outside the gene matches: 9. The CDR3 sequence: CASRRQGGGTEAFF. The CDR3 coding sequence is TGTGCCAGCAGAAGACAGGGAGGAGGGACTGAAGCTTTCTTT.

The V call is TRBV6-1, the J call TRBJ2-1; TRBD2 matches 8 bases. The CDR3 is made up of 15 amino acids. J gave up 1 base and V 6 bases, and 5 bases lay outside the gene matches. Germline V CDR1 and CDR2: MNHNS, SASEGT. The DNA of the CDR3 is TGTGCCAGCAGCAAGCGGGAGAGGTCCTACAATGAGCAGTTCTTC. Protein product: CASSKRERSYNEQFF.

The chain is built from TRBV15 and TRBJ2-3; D is uncertain. CDR3 length equals 11 residues. Germline V lookup: CDR1 LNHNV, CDR2 YYDKDF (reference sequence). Trimming shortened V by 3 bases and J by 3 bases, and 1 base separated the two germline ends. The CDR3 DNA reads TGTGCCACCAGCAGTACAGATACGCAGTATTTT. It codes for CATSSTDTQYF.

The chain combines TRBV5-1 with TRBJ2-3; D might be TRBD2 (5 bases). This CDR3 region has 14 residues. Trimming left V 0 bases short and J 6 bases short, with 11 bases between. Germline V lookup: CDR1 SGHRS, CDR2 YFSETQ. The DNA of the CDR3 is TGCGCCAGCAGCTTGGCGGAGGCTAGCGATACGCAGTATTTT. Translation gives CASSLAEASDTQYF.

V and J are TRBV29-1 and TRBJ2-5; possible D gene TRBD1, 5 bases. Trimming stripped 1 base from V and 3 bases from J, with 6 bases between. Germline loops: CDR1 SQVTM, CDR2 ANQGSEA. The CDR3 is 12 residues long. The CDR3 DNA sequence: TGCAGCGTTGAAGTCAGGGAAGAGACCCAGTACTTC. Translated: CSVEVREETQYF.

The CDR3 is CSVEGRGERQYF. The CDR3 DNA sequence: TGCAGCGTTGAAGGTAGGGGAGAAAGGCAGTACTTC. The J gene is TRBJ2-7, the V gene TRBV29-1, with D perhaps assigned TRBD1 or TRBD2 (5 bases each). Germline V gene lookup returns CDR1 SQVTM and CDR2 ANQGSEA. There are 12 residues in the CDR3. V was cut by 1 base and J by 9 bases, with 13 bases left in between.

This chain uses TRBV6-1 with TRBJ1-1; no clear D gene. V lost 8 bases to trimming and J lost 0 bases, with 19 bases between them. CDR1 is MNHNS, CDR2 SASEGT, per germline. The CDR3 totals 16 residues. The CDR3 sequence is CASGALVGAMNTEAFF. CDR3 coding DNA: TGTGCCAGCGGTGCGTTGGTGGGTGCGATGAACACTGAAGCTTTCTTT.